Presented here are 7 T cell receptor beta chains from one specimen sequenced in a study of PD-L1 blockade in urothelial cancer (dated by TCRdb to 2017 to 2019). Library construction relied on the immunoSEQ multiplex PCR assay. TCRdb limited this immuneACCESS table to in-frame rearrangements with V and J called. A share of clones is missing; checked studies link under half to unresolved V genes, and the rest is unexplained. In this sample the table shows around 110,000 clones, around 90% of which occur a single time. The top ten clones comprise around 3.7% of the sample. Reading the label with the study, this specimen's time point is: peripheral blood 6 weeks after treatment start. This sample comprised PBMCs, obtained around atezolizumab (anti-PD-L1) treatment. Receptors were obtained from a man aged 60 to 69 with urothelial cancer.

This rearrangement joins TRBV25-1 to TRBJ1-2, with D uncertain. CDR3 length equals 12 residues. The germline gives CDR1 MGHDK, CDR2 SYGVNS. V lost 4 bases, J lost 1 base, and 4 bases lay in between. As DNA, the CDR3 is TGTGCCAGCAGTGCACATAACTATGGCTACACCTTC. Its protein product is CASSAHNYGYTF.

The chain links TRBV5-6 to TRBJ2-5, with a possible D match to TRBD1 (6 bases). The CDR3 consists of 13 residues. The germline CDR1 and CDR2 sequences are SGHDT and YYEEEE. Trimming shortened V by 4 bases and J by 0 bases, and 7 bases separated the two germline ends. CDR3 coding DNA: TGTGCCAGCAGCACAGGGAACCAAGAGACCCAGTACTTC. Its translation: CASSTGNQETQYF.

V and J are TRBV6-1 and TRBJ2-7, with a possible D match to TRBD1 (6 bases). Trimming cost V 2 bases and J 2 bases, with 10 bases left between them. Germline CDR1 is MNHNS and CDR2 is SASEGT. This CDR3 is built from 14 residues. CDR3 DNA: TGTGCCAGCAGTGAACCGACAGGTCCCTACGAGCAGTACTTC. Translation: CASSEPTGPYEQYF.

CDR3 nucleotide sequence: TGTGCCAGCACCCTACGGAGAGGAAACACCATATATTTT. This encodes CASTLRRGNTIYF. The chain joins TRBV5-8 to TRBJ1-3; no firm D call. Germline CDR1 reads SGHTS; CDR2 reads YDEGEE. The length of the CDR3 is 13 residues. The V and J ends lost 6 bases and 4 bases respectively, with 11 bases between them.

The rearrangement links TRBV7-2 to TRBJ1-5; tentative D call: TRBD1 (6 bases). Trimming took off 0 bases at V and 8 bases at J, with 11 bases between the two ends. Germline values: CDR1 SGHTA, CDR2 FQGNSA. The CDR3 is 14 amino acids. The CDR3 nucleotides are TGTGCCAGCAGCTTAGCCCTCCCAGGGGAGCCCCAGCATTTT. Encoded protein: CASSLALPGEPQHF.

The chain uses TRBV5-1 and TRBJ1-6; 7 bases are a match to TRBD1. The CDR3 loop spans 15 amino acids. Germline V gene sequence: CDR1 SGHRS, CDR2 YFSETQ. V dropped 0 bases and J dropped 10; count of bases not matched to a gene: 7. CDR3 in amino acids: CASSLDGQAESPLHF. CDR3 bases: TGCGCCAGCAGCTTGGACGGACAGGCGGAATCACCCCTCCACTTT. Using reference TRBV5-1 and TRBJ1-6 for the parts outside the CDR3, the full variable domain is KAGVTQTPRYLIKTRGQQVTLSCSPISGHRSVSWYQQTPGQGLQFLFEYFSETQRNKGNFPGRFSGRQFSNSRSEMNVSTLELGDSALYLCASSLDGQAESPLHFGNGTRLTVT.

The rearrangement links TRBV5-4 to TRBJ1-1, with 8 bases aligning to TRBD1. The CDR3 runs 15 residues. V lost 4 bases and J lost 1; bases outside the gene matches: 6. Per the germline V gene, CDR1 is SGHNT and CDR2 is YYREEE (reference sequence). In nucleotides, the CDR3 is TGTGCCAGCAGCCCCACCGACAGGGGGAACACTGAAGCTTTCTTT. It encodes CASSPTDRGNTEAFF.